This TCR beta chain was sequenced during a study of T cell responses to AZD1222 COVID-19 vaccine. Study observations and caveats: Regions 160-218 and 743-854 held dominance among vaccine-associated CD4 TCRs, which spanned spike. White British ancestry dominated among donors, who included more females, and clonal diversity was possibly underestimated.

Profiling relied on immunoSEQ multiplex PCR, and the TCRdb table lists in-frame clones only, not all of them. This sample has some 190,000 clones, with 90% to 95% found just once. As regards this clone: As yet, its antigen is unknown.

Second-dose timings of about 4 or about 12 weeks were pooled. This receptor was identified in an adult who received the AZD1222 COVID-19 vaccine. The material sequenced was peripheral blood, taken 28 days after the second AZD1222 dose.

The DNA for the CDR3 is TGTGCCAGCAGCTTAACGGCGGGGAACACCGGGGAGCTGTTTTTT. Its translation: CASSLTAGNTGELFF. The V and J genes are TRBV7-3 and TRBJ2-2, with D perhaps TRBD2 (5 bases). Trimming removed 0 bases at V and 1 base at J, with 6 bases between. This CDR3 is built from 15 residues. CDR1 and CDR2 (germline): SGHTA, FQGTGA.